The present T cell receptor beta chain was sequenced within a study of blood T cell repertoires in COVID-19. For the study at large: Acute and convalescent COVID-19 samples came from the United States, Italy and Spain. From T cells, B-cell-depleted T cells, or PBMCs came the material, which was cDNA or gDNA.

Original analysis: From reference gene primer amplification, estimates of nucleated cell counts were derived. Method: immunoSEQ multiplex PCR; TCRdb's copy keeps in-frame clones and lacks some. V, J and clone size derive from that table, while D and trimming were established from the DNA sequence. The sample lists 450,000 or so clones; approximately 89% were seen once. In germline, CDR1 is SGHAT, CDR2 FQNNGV. Trimming removed 1 base from V and 11 bases from J; junction bases left unmatched: 9. The CDR3 runs to 15 residues. A Seattle source enrolled patients during active infection and followed them longitudinally.

The origin of this receptor is a man younger than 30 with COVID-19, enrolled during active disease. The V and J genes are TRBV11-2 and TRBJ1-1, with 11 bases that match TRBD1. Sequences were obtained from peripheral blood. The CDR3 spells CASSLAGQGASRAFF. The CDR3, as DNA: TGTGCCAGCAGCTTAGCTGGACAGGGGGCAAGTCGGGCTTTCTTT. The whole variable domain, remainder taken from reference TRBV11-2 and TRBJ1-1, is EAGVAQSPRYKIIEKRQSVAFWCNPISGHATLYWYQQILGQGPKLLIQFQNNGVVDDSQLPKDRFSAERLKGVDSTLKIQPAKLEDSAVYLCASSLAGQGASRAFFGQGTRLTVV.